These T cell receptor beta chains were read from a single sample in a study of long-term antiretroviral therapy in people with HIV. Sequencing was performed with immunoSEQ multiplex PCR; in TCRdb, only in-frame clones are kept and a portion is missing. Among roughly 17,000 clones listed, about 85% were seen once. Sequencing was performed on unsorted PBMCs, taken 0.5 years after starting antiretroviral therapy. The receptors were gathered from a woman between 35 and 50 years old with HIV. The CDR3 runs from the conserved cysteine through the conserved F or W. D genes are given only for firm matches. Clone size, where shown, is once, few, many, or a class for clones that have expanded.

abundance	v_gene	j_gene	d_gene	len	CDR3aa	CDR3nt
NA	TRBV14	TRBJ1-2	TRBD1	18	CASSHGDRPSHLNYGYTF	TGTGCCAGCAGCCATGGGGACAGGCCTTCCCACTTAAACTATGGCTACACCTTC
NA	TRBV13	TRBJ2-3	NA	14	CASSLSARTDTQYF	TGTGCCAGCAGCCTTAGCGCCCGCACAGATACGCAGTATTTT
NA	TRBV7-9	TRBJ2-7	NA	13	CASSPSASYEQYF	TGTGCCAGCAGCCCATCAGCGAGCTACGAGCAGTACTTC
NA	TRBV27	TRBJ1-5	NA	14	CASSVGAQNQPQHF	TGTGCCAGCTCCGTCGGGGCGCAGAATCAGCCCCAGCATTTT
NA	TRBV5-4	TRBJ2-1	TRBD1	16	CASSLRTGRTYNEQFF	TGTGCCAGCAGCTTGAGGACAGGGCGGACCTACAATGAGCAGTTCTTC
NA	TRBV19	TRBJ2-4	NA	13	CASSIGPKNIQYF	TGTGCCAGTAGTATAGGGCCCAAAAACATTCAGTACTTC
NA	TRBV6-5	TRBJ2-1	NA	13	CASSTTSKNEQFF	TGTGCCAGCAGTACCACGAGTAAGAATGAGCAGTTCTTC
NA	TRBV29-1	TRBJ2-2	NA	13	CSVPGLRAGELFF	TGCAGCGTTCCGGGACTTAGGGCCGGGGAGCTGTTTTTT
NA	TRBV6-5	TRBJ2-1	TRBD2	15	CASSPGTSGYNEQFF	TGTGCCAGCAGCCCCGGGACTAGCGGTTACAATGAGCAGTTCTTC
NA	TRBV14	TRBJ1-2	TRBD1	16	CASSPIDREEVGGYTF	TGTGCCAGCAGCCCAATCGACAGGGAAGAGGTGGGCGGCTACACCTTC
NA	TRBV4-1	TRBJ2-5	NA	13	CASSPDTPETQYF	TGCGCCAGCAGCCCGGACACTCCGGAGACCCAGTACTTC
NA	TRBV18	TRBJ2-7	NA	14	CASSPDTLALQQYF	TGTGCCAGCTCACCCGACACCCTGGCTTTACAGCAGTACTTC
NA	TRBV7-2	TRBJ2-7	NA	16	CASSLGVSSATYEQYF	TGTGCCAGCAGCTTAGGAGTTTCTAGCGCCACCTACGAGCAGTACTTC
NA	TRBV7-3	TRBJ2-3	NA	15	CASSFGPLGTDTQYF	TGTGCCAGCAGCTTCGGACCCCTGGGGACAGATACGCAGTATTTT
NA	TRBV19	TRBJ2-7	NA	14	CASSTGRLLVRQYF	TGTGCCAGTAGTACAGGGCGTTTGTTAGTGCGGCAGTACTTC
NA	TRBV19	TRBJ2-1	TRBD2	15	CASRLAGRSRGEQFF	TGTGCCAGTAGACTAGCGGGGCGGAGTAGGGGCGAGCAGTTCTTC
NA	TRBV28	TRBJ1-4	NA	12	CASTNRVEKLFF	TGTGCCAGCACCAACAGGGTTGAAAAACTGTTTTTT
NA	TRBV7-3	TRBJ2-1	TRBD2	14	CASKPSGSYDEQFF	TGTGCCAGCAAACCTAGCGGGAGTTACGATGAGCAGTTCTTC
NA	TRBV7-9	TRBJ2-2	NA	11	CASNPFEELFF	TGTGCCAGCAACCCTTTTGAGGAGCTGTTTTTT
NA	TRBV7-8	TRBJ2-5	TRBD2	16	CATGASGRRGQETQYF	TGTGCCACCGGGGCTAGCGGGAGGAGGGGGCAAGAGACCCAGTACTTC
once	TRBV29-1	TRBJ2-3	TRBD2	14	CSVDLAGVPDTQYF	TGCAGCGTGGACCTAGCGGGAGTCCCAGATACGCAGTATTTT
few	TRBV14	TRBJ1-2	TRBD1	14	CASSPGQGLGGYTF	TGTGCCAGCAGCCCCGGACAGGGTTTAGGCGGCTACACCTTC
NA	TRBV10-3	TRBJ1-5	NA	15	CAISETKGSNQPQHF	TGTGCCATCAGTGAGACGAAAGGGAGCAATCAGCCCCAGCATTTT
once	TRBV6-1	TRBJ2-3	NA	13	CASRTEVTDTQYF	TGTGCCAGCAGAACAGAAGTCACAGATACGCAGTATTTT
NA	TRBV27	TRBJ1-2	TRBD1	17	CASSSRTGGALNYGYTF	TGTGCCAGCAGTTCCCGGACAGGGGGCGCGCTTAACTATGGCTACACCTTC
once	TRBV18	TRBJ1-1	NA	14	CASSLGSQNTEAFF	TGTGCCAGCTCACTTGGCAGCCAAAACACCGAAGCTTTCTTT
NA	TRBV5-6	TRBJ2-3	NA	13	CASSLGYTDTQYF	TGTGCCAGCAGCTTAGGATACACAGATACGCAGTATTTT
NA	TRBV30	TRBJ2-1	NA	11	CAWIETYEQFF	TGTGCCTGGATAGAAACCTATGAGCAGTTCTTC
few	TRBV2	TRBJ2-7	NA	13	CASSERRIYEQYF	TGTGCCAGCAGTGAAAGGCGAATCTACGAGCAGTACTTC
NA	TRBV27	TRBJ2-2	TRBD1	13	CASSSTGVGELFF	TGTGCCAGCAGTTCCACAGGGGTCGGGGAGCTGTTTTTT
NA	TRBV2	TRBJ2-5	TRBD2	16	CASSVGSGRAWETQYF	TGTGCCAGCAGTGTAGGTAGCGGGAGGGCCTGGGAGACCCAGTACTTC
once	TRBV25-1	TRBJ1-1	NA	15	CASSEYYALNTEAFF	TGTGCCAGCAGTGAATATTACGCCCTGAACACTGAAGCTTTCTTT
NA	TRBV18	TRBJ2-6	NA	15	CASSSAGSGANVLTF	TGTGCCAGCTCATCTGCAGGGTCTGGGGCCAACGTCCTGACTTTC
NA	TRBV4-2	TRBJ2-3	NA	17	CASSQDNGGGHTDTQYF	TGTGCCAGCAGCCAAGATAACGGGGGAGGCCACACAGATACGCAGTATTTT
NA	TRBV6-6	TRBJ2-5	TRBD1	15	CASSPGTGERGTQYF	TGTGCCAGCAGTCCCGGGACAGGGGAGAGAGGGACCCAGTACTTC
NA	TRBV14	TRBJ1-3	NA	12	CASSPSGGTIYF	TGTGCCAGCAGCCCAAGTGGTGGCACCATATATTTT
NA	TRBV6-5	TRBJ1-1	NA	14	CASSYSTRGTEAFF	TGTGCCAGCAGTTACAGTACAAGGGGGACTGAAGCTTTCTTT
NA	TRBV20-1	TRBJ2-3	NA	11	CRSAGADTQYF	TGCAGGTCCGCGGGCGCAGATACGCAGTATTTT